These 18 T cell receptor beta chains originate from one sample sequenced in a study of blood T cell repertoires in COVID-19. Here immunoSEQ multiplex PCR was the method, and the copy in TCRdb shows in-frame clones only, minus some. The sample carries about 120,000 clones, 90% recorded once. Sequencing was performed on peripheral blood. These receptors came from a human donor with active COVID-19. The donor label of this sample is uncertain.

CDR3 in amino acids: CASSFREPGNTIYF. The CDR3 region has the DNA TGTGCCAGTAGTTTTAGGGAGCCGGGAAACACCATATATTTT. V is TRBV19 and J is TRBJ1-3; D call uncertain. V was shortened by 5 bases and J by 4 bases, with 12 bases between the two germline ends. The V gene's germline CDR1 is LNHDA and CDR2 SQIVND (reference sequence). The CDR3 spans 14 residues.

The chain is built from TRBV15 and TRBJ2-7; 7 bases are a match to TRBD2. The V gene's germline CDR1 is LNHNV and CDR2 YYDKDF (reference sequence). V dropped 0 bases and J dropped 10; count of bases not matched to a gene: 12. This CDR3 region has 15 residues. The CDR3 nucleotides are TGTGCCACCAGCAGAGAAGGACGTGGCGGGGGAGAACAGTACTTC. This translates into CATSREGRGGGEQYF.

The chain recombines TRBV7-2 with TRBJ1-1; D is perhaps TRBD1 (5 bases). Germline lookup yields CDR1 SGHTA and CDR2 FQGNSA. V lost 1 base and J lost 1, with 10 bases in between. The CDR3 extends over 15 amino acids. CDR3 nucleotide sequence: TGTGCCAGCAGCTTAGGACTCGGGGGGAACACTGAAGCTTTCTTT. It codes for CASSLGLGGNTEAFF.

This clone appeared a single time. The rearrangement uses TRBV11-2 and TRBJ1-1; D perhaps matches TRBD1 (6 bases). The V gene's germline CDR1 is SGHAT and CDR2 FQNNGV. V was pared by 4 bases and J by 3 bases, with 15 bases between. The CDR3 is 15 amino acids. CDR3 region: CASSYHRAGDTEAFF. The CDR3 DNA follows: TGTGCCAGCAGCTACCACAGGGCGGGGGACACTGAAGCTTTCTTT.

The chain employs TRBV29-1 and TRBJ1-3; 7 bases align to TRBD1. The CDR3 is 14 residues long. V shed 4 bases, J shed 2 bases, and the junction held 5 bases outside the gene matches. The germline V gene encodes CDR1 SQVTM and CDR2 ANQGSEA. CDR3 nucleotide sequence: TGCAGCGTTGCTCCGCAGGGGGCTGGAAACACCATATATTTT. Translation gives CSVAPQGAGNTIYF.

The chain combines TRBV15 with TRBJ2-3, with no clear D. Germline loops: CDR1 LNHNV, CDR2 YYDKDF (reference sequence). Trimming cost V 0 bases and J 1 base, with 8 bases left between them. The CDR3 runs to 15 residues. CDR3 DNA sequence: TGTGCCACCAGCAGAGAAAACAGAGGCACAGATACGCAGTATTTT. Translated: CATSRENRGTDTQYF.

The gene calls are TRBV5-6 and TRBJ1-2, with TRBD1 identical over 8 bases. The germline V gene has CDR1 SGHDT and CDR2 YYEEEE. The ends lost 4 bases at V and 4 bases at J; junction bases unmatched: 6. The CDR3 runs to 14 residues. This chain's CDR3 is CASSKPGQVYGYTF. CDR3 sequence (DNA): TGTGCCAGCAGCAAACCGGGACAGGTCTATGGCTACACCTTC. Drawing the rest from reference TRBV5-6 and TRBJ1-2, the complete variable domain is DAGVTQSPTHLIKTRGQQVTLRCSPKSGHDTVSWYQQALGQGPQFIFQYYEEEERQRGNFPDRFSGHQFPNYSSELNVNALLLGDSALYLCASSKPGQVYGYTFGSGTRLTVV.

This sequence joins TRBV28 and TRBJ1-1, with a weak D call TRBD1 (6 bases). In germline, CDR1 is MDHEN, CDR2 SYDVKM. This CDR3 has 16 residues. Between the trimmed V and J ends, which lost 3 bases and 1 base, there was a span of 15 bases. The CDR3 sequence is CASSFSGVIGNTEAFF. The CDR3 DNA sequence: TGTGCCAGCAGTTTTTCAGGGGTTATTGGGAACACTGAAGCTTTCTTT.

The V call is TRBV7-2, the J call TRBJ2-3; the match to TRBD2 covers 14 bases. The germline CDR1 and CDR2 sequences are SGHTA and FQGNSA. The trim removed 4 bases at V and 5 bases at J, leaving 8 bases unmatched. CDR3 length: 17 residues. In DNA form, the CDR3 reads TGTGCCAGCAGCTACCGGACTAGCGGGGGGTTCCGAGATACGCAGTATTTT. Translation: CASSYRTSGGFRDTQYF.

This clone has a single count. The chain links TRBV29-1 to TRBJ2-1; 12 bases are shared with TRBD1. The trim removed 7 bases at V and 0 bases at J, leaving 13 bases unmatched. This CDR3 region has 18 residues. Germline values: CDR1 SQVTM, CDR2 ANQGSEA. The CDR3 DNA reads as TGCAGCGCTAGTAGTGGGACAGGGGGCGGGAGCTCCTACAATGAGCAGTTCTTC. Translation gives CSASSGTGGGSSYNEQFF.

The chain combines TRBV9 with TRBJ2-7; perhaps TRBD2 as D (6 bases). Trimming took 4 bases from V and 4 from J, leaving 21 bases between them. The CDR3 extends over 16 amino acids. The germline gives CDR1 SGDLS, CDR2 YYNGEE. The CDR3 bases are TGTGCCAGCAGCCGAGCTAGTGGAGGGTCCCATTACGAGCAGTACTTC. Translating it yields CASSRASGGSHYEQYF.

This chain connects TRBV5-3 to TRBJ2-7, with D possibly TRBD1 on 6 matching bases. TRBV5-3 is known as an ORF, though its function is uncertain. This CDR3 is 15 amino acids long. V lost 7 bases to trimming and J lost 0 bases, with 17 bases between them. CDR3 sequence reads: CARRRTRQVSYEQYF. DNA for the CDR3: TGTGCCAGACGAAGGACCAGACAGGTCTCCTACGAGCAGTACTTC.

V and J are TRBV4-3 and TRBJ2-3; 10 bases are shared with TRBD2. Germline values: CDR1 LGHNA, CDR2 YSLEER. The CDR3 runs to 16 residues. J lost 6 bases, V lost 4 bases, and 10 bases had no gene match. The CDR3 DNA follows: TGCGCCAGCAGCCTATTAAGCGGGGGGGCAGTCGATACGCAGTATTTT. Residues: CASSLLSGGAVDTQYF.

The V gene is TRBV14, the J gene TRBJ2-7, with a weak D call TRBD1 (5 bases). CDR3 length: 18 amino acids. Germline loops: CDR1 SGHDN, CDR2 FVKESK. Trimming took 0 bases from V and 0 from J, leaving 18 bases between them. This CDR3 is CASSQDSQTAVLSYEQYF. DNA of the CDR3: TGTGCCAGCAGCCAAGATTCGCAGACAGCAGTCCTCTCCTACGAGCAGTACTTC.

The rearrangement uses TRBV7-8 and TRBJ1-1; a possible D gene is TRBD1 (5 bases). The CDR3 is 13 amino acids. Per germline, CDR1 SGHVS and CDR2 FQNEAQ. The V end lost 5 bases, the J end lost 7 bases, and 14 bases lay between the germline ends. CDR3 loop: CASSPTGVIEAFF. CDR3 nucleotide sequence: TGTGCCAGCAGCCCCACGGGGGTGATTGAAGCTTTCTTT.

The rearrangement joins TRBV19 to TRBJ1-2; D is possibly TRBD1 (6 bases). Germline CDR1 LNHDA, CDR2 SQIVND (reference sequence). This CDR3 has 14 amino acids. The V end was cut by 5 bases, the J end by 6 bases, with 16 bases between. The CDR3 DNA follows: TGTGCCAGTAGTTCGAGGCAGGGGATCGATGGCTACACCTTC. Its protein product is CASSSRQGIDGYTF.

This chain uses TRBV5-3 with TRBJ2-1; possible D gene TRBD1, 6 bases. TRBV5-3 qualifies as an ORF whose function is uncertain. This CDR3 is 17 amino acids long. Trimming took off 8 bases at V and 6 bases at J, with 27 bases between the two ends. CDR3 nucleotide sequence: TGTGCCAGTATCTCCTCCCAGGGGAAATCTTCCGCCAATGAGCAGTTCTTC. It is translated as CASISSQGKSSANEQFF.

The J gene is TRBJ2-7, the V gene TRBV20-1; D may be TRBD1 (5 bases). Germline CDR1 DFQATT, CDR2 SNEGSKA (reference sequence). The CDR3 sequence is 14 residues long. V gave up 3 bases and J gave up 6 bases, with 18 bases separating them. For the CDR3, the DNA is TGCAGTGCTAGTCCGGACACCCTAAGGTTCGAGCAGTACTTC. Translation: CSASPDTLRFEQYF.